The present T cell receptor beta chain was sequenced within a study of TIL therapy for anti-PD-1-resistant metastatic lung cancer (dated by TCRdb to the early 2020s). The study in broad terms: Tumors were harvested before any PD-1/PD-L1 blockade; patients then received nivolumab, and those progressing received lymphodepletion, expanded TIL infusion and IL-2. Among the enrolled patients, the median age was roughly 55 years (range roughly 38-85), and the median tumor PD-L1 proportion score was roughly 6%. Most of the cohort had lung adenocarcinoma, a few tumors were EGFR-mutant and two were ALK-rearranged, and half of the patients were current or former smokers. Across the cohort, whole-exome sequencing showed a median non-synonymous tumor mutation burden of roughly 1.5 mutations per megabase. T cell receptor beta sequencing of tumor and peripheral blood was used to follow clonotypes across the tumor, the expanded TIL product and serial blood samples. Study-wide conclusions, independent of this receptor: Infused TIL clonotypes partially replaced the baseline peripheral repertoire then decayed over months, with no apparent association between persistence and response. The study protocol defined all tumor marker inferences as exploratory. The cohort was highly selected, with more treatment-naive, never-smoker and oncogene-addicted patients than typical, limiting generalizability.

In the germline V gene, CDR1 corresponds to SGHRS and CDR2 to YFSETQ. V and J lose 7 bases and 11 bases, and a span of 15 bases separates them. From cysteine to phenylalanine, the CDR3 is 11 amino acids long. CDR3 DNA is the only sequence kept; it has 33 bases, read in frame from the first base. The time point label on this specimen signifies: pre-treatment sample, taken before nivolumab and TIL therapy. Adults with stage 4 NSCLC were enrolled from October 2017 to January 2020 in a dual-center phase I trial. Samples were obtained from a single-arm, open-label phase I trial in which tumor-infiltrating lymphocyte therapy with nivolumab was evaluated in advanced non-small cell lung cancer. Blood mononuclear cells from EDTA tubes were isolated by Ficoll gradient, snap-frozen as pellets, and DNA was extracted with a Qiagen mini-prep kit. TCR beta CDR3 regions were amplified from genomic DNA with the immunoSEQ v3 hsTCRB kit using bias-controlled multiplex PCR. An Illumina NextSeq 500 was used to sequence the TCR libraries, reaching approximately 2 million read pairs at survey level or about 4.5-6 million at deep level. Processing in the source paper ran as follows. Clonality was reported by immunoSEQ Analyzer software, which also assigned V, D and J genes and filtered out non-productive sequences. Repertoires were compared by productive Simpson clonality and by the Morisita overlap index of productive TRB rearrangements between infused TIL and blood. For each clone in blood, the absolute clonotype count was estimated by multiplying the lymphocyte count by the CD3+ fraction and by the clone's productive frequency. Here the immuneACCESS table is served through TCRdb, limited to in-frame sequences with V and J called. Missing clones are a known gap in these copies; in checked studies unresolved V genes cover under half, and the rest lacks a known reason. That table supplies the V and J calls and clone size; D and trimming were determined from the DNA. A total of 57,000 or so clones appear in this sample, roughly 84% of them only once. The top ten clones comprise 2% to 3% of the sample.

Details on this clone: Which antigen it targets is not known. No much larger clone is present one base from it, and per-base qualities are unavailable.

The sequence was obtained from a person aged 25-85 years with non-small cell lung cancer. The sequences come from blood, collected at baseline. The rearranged segments are TRBV5-1 and TRBJ1-1, and perhaps TRBD1 as D gene, on 6 matching bases. CDR3 protein: CASGEGGAAFF. DNA sequence: TGCGCCAGCGGGGAGGGGGGCGCGGCTTTCTTT.